This TCR beta chain was identified during a study of blood T cell repertoires in COVID-19. Study summary: T cells, B-cell-depleted T cells, or PBMCs provided the cDNA or gDNA that served as material.

Data came from immunoSEQ multiplex PCR; TCRdb stores just in-frame clones and leaves some out. The table includes 75,000 to 100,000 clones, around nine tenths detected once. The V gene's germline CDR1 is SGHRS and CDR2 YFSETQ. This CDR3 has 12 residues. The ends were cut back, 2 bases at V and 5 bases at J, with 7 bases in the middle. Details on this clone: The identical CDR3 is also encoded by other nucleotide sequences in the sample.

The receptor was isolated from a woman older than 75 with acute or convalescent COVID-19. The sample taken for sequencing was peripheral blood. V gene TRBV5-1 combines with J gene TRBJ1-1; perhaps TRBD1 as D (6 bases). The CDR3 here is CASSFQGTEAFF. The CDR3 DNA reads TGCGCCAGCAGCTTCCAGGGGACTGAAGCTTTCTTT. The entire variable domain, with the rest obtained from reference TRBV5-1 and TRBJ1-1, is as follows: KAGVTQTPRYLIKTRGQQVTLSCSPISGHRSVSWYQQTPGQGLQFLFEYFSETQRNKGNFPGRFSGRQFSNSRSEMNVSTLELGDSALYLCASSFQGTEAFFGQGTRLTVV.